This is a list of T cell receptor beta chains from one sample in a study of blood T cell repertoires in COVID-19. The method was immunoSEQ multiplex PCR; TCRdb's version includes in-frame clones alone and lacks a portion of them. The data hold around 150,000 clones, with around nine tenths observed a single time. What was sequenced was PBMCs or T cells enriched from blood (not recorded which). The receptors originated from a woman aged 45 to 65 who had recovered from COVID-19. Each CDR3 is given with its conserved first and last residue. A D gene is named only where the DNA matches it firmly. Size tells how often a clone was seen (once, few, many) or the class of an expanded clone, and some rows leave it out.

clone_size: -
v_call: TRBV6-5
d_call: -
j_call: TRBJ1-6
cdr3_nt: TGTGCCAGCAGTTACTCGAGTCAAATTAATTCACCCCTCCACTTT
cdr3_aa: CASSYSSQINSPLHF

clone_size: -
v_call: TRBV7-2
d_call: -
j_call: TRBJ2-7
cdr3_nt: TGTGCCAGCACCCCCAACCCGGGACATTACGAGCAGTACTTC
cdr3_aa: CASTPNPGHYEQYF

clone_size: -
v_call: TRBV9
d_call: TRBD1
j_call: TRBJ1-3
cdr3_nt: TGTGCCAGCAGCGTAGAGACAGGGGGACTAAGAAACACCATATATTTT
cdr3_aa: CASSVETGGLRNTIYF

clone_size: -
v_call: TRBV18
d_call: TRBD1
j_call: TRBJ1-5
cdr3_nt: TGTGCCAGCTCACCAGACAGGGCATTCAATCAGCCCCAGCATTTT
cdr3_aa: CASSPDRAFNQPQHF

clone_size: -
v_call: TRBV5-4
d_call: -
j_call: TRBJ1-3
cdr3_nt: TGTGCCAGCAGCCCCGGTATACGTAACACCATATATTTT
cdr3_aa: CASSPGIRNTIYF

clone_size: -
v_call: TRBV5-6
d_call: TRBD2
j_call: TRBJ2-6
cdr3_nt: TGTGCCAGCAGCTCTCAAAGTGCTAGCGGAGGTGGGGCCAACGTCCTGACTTTC
cdr3_aa: CASSSQSASGGGANVLTF

clone_size: -
v_call: TRBV7-9
d_call: -
j_call: TRBJ1-2
cdr3_nt: TGTGCCAGCAGCCCCCAAAGCCCGGGGGCTAACTATGGCTACACCTTC
cdr3_aa: CASSPQSPGANYGYTF

clone_size: few
v_call: TRBV6-1
d_call: -
j_call: TRBJ1-1
cdr3_nt: TGTGCCAGCAGTGCCCGCGGGGGGGCGAGAGGAACTGAAGCTTTCTTT
cdr3_aa: CASSARGGARGTEAFF

clone_size: once
v_call: TRBV7-8
d_call: -
j_call: TRBJ1-2
cdr3_nt: TGTGCCAGCAGCCCCCAGGGTTCCCATGGCTACACCTTC
cdr3_aa: CASSPQGSHGYTF

clone_size: -
v_call: TRBV5-1
d_call: TRBD1
j_call: TRBJ2-5
cdr3_nt: TGCGCCAGCAGCGCGCCAGGGGGATCGGGGGAGACCCAGTACTTC
cdr3_aa: CASSAPGGSGETQYF

clone_size: -
v_call: TRBV7-2
d_call: TRBD1
j_call: TRBJ1-6
cdr3_nt: TGTGCCAGCAGCTCGACAGGGGCCCCTTATAATTCACCCCTCCACTTT
cdr3_aa: CASSSTGAPYNSPLHF

clone_size: -
v_call: TRBV7-2
d_call: TRBD2
j_call: TRBJ2-3
cdr3_nt: TGTGCCAGCAGCTTCGGGGGGGAGAACACAGATACGCAGTATTTT
cdr3_aa: CASSFGGENTDTQYF

clone_size: -
v_call: TRBV29-1
d_call: -
j_call: TRBJ1-1
cdr3_nt: TGCAGCGAGGGGCACAGTGGCACTGAAGCTTTCTTT
cdr3_aa: CSEGHSGTEAFF

clone_size: once
v_call: TRBV7-7
d_call: -
j_call: TRBJ1-2
cdr3_nt: TGTGCTAGCAGCTTGCTACGGGGGTTCGTCGTCTATGGCTACACCTTC
cdr3_aa: CASSLLRGFVVYGYTF

clone_size: -
v_call: TRBV5-4
d_call: -
j_call: TRBJ2-2
cdr3_nt: TGTGCCAGCAGCTTGGGAGCTGGCACCGGGGAGCTGTTTTTT
cdr3_aa: CASSLGAGTGELFF

clone_size: -
v_call: TRBV7-9
d_call: TRBD1
j_call: TRBJ1-4
cdr3_nt: TGTGCCAGCAGCGAAGGACAGGGAAATGAAAAACTGTTTTTT
cdr3_aa: CASSEGQGNEKLFF

clone_size: -
v_call: TRBV7-2
d_call: TRBD2
j_call: TRBJ2-3
cdr3_nt: TGTGCCAGCAGCTTAGTTCCCGGGGTAGCGGGTTCAGATACGCAGTATTTT
cdr3_aa: CASSLVPGVAGSDTQYF

clone_size: -
v_call: TRBV2
d_call: -
j_call: TRBJ2-1
cdr3_nt: TGTGCCAGCGCGGGGACAGTTTGGGGTGATGAGCAGTTCTTC
cdr3_aa: CASAGTVWGDEQFF

clone_size: -
v_call: TRBV7-2
d_call: -
j_call: TRBJ2-7
cdr3_nt: TGTGCCAGCAGCGAGCCCTCTCGATCTCTCGAGCAGTACTTC
cdr3_aa: CASSEPSRSLEQYF

clone_size: -
v_call: TRBV27
d_call: -
j_call: TRBJ1-6
cdr3_nt: TGTGCCAGCAGGGGACCCCCGGGGGTTTCACCCCTCCACTTT
cdr3_aa: CASRGPPGVSPLHF

clone_size: once
v_call: TRBV7-2
d_call: -
j_call: TRBJ2-7
cdr3_nt: TGTGCCAGCAGCTCGGGTCCATCCTACGAGCAGTACTTC
cdr3_aa: CASSSGPSYEQYF

clone_size: -
v_call: TRBV5-1
d_call: -
j_call: TRBJ2-2
cdr3_nt: TGCGCCAGCAGCTTGGCAGGGGACAACACCGGGGAGCTGTTTTTT
cdr3_aa: CASSLAGDNTGELFF

clone_size: -
v_call: TRBV7-3
d_call: -
j_call: TRBJ2-3
cdr3_nt: TGTGCCAGCAGCCCACTGTGGGGGGATTACGTTACGCAGTATTTT
cdr3_aa: CASSPLWGDYVTQYF

clone_size: -
v_call: TRBV5-1
d_call: -
j_call: TRBJ1-1
cdr3_nt: TGCGCCAGCAGTTCTGGGCTGGTGAGGAACACTGAAGCTTTCTTT
cdr3_aa: CASSSGLVRNTEAFF

clone_size: -
v_call: TRBV7-9
d_call: TRBD1
j_call: TRBJ1-2
cdr3_nt: TGTGCCAGCAGCCACACCCTGACAGGGGGCTTAGGCTACACCTTC
cdr3_aa: CASSHTLTGGLGYTF

clone_size: -
v_call: TRBV21-1
d_call: -
j_call: TRBJ1-6
cdr3_nt: TGTGCCAGCAGCAATGGATCCCGCAGGGAGGGTAATTCACCCCTCCACTTT
cdr3_aa: CASSNGSRREGNSPLHF

clone_size: -
v_call: TRBV18
d_call: -
j_call: TRBJ2-5
cdr3_nt: TGTGCCAGCTCACCTGGCCTCCAAGAGACCCAGTACTTC
cdr3_aa: CASSPGLQETQYF

clone_size: once
v_call: TRBV3-1/TRBV3-2
d_call: -
j_call: TRBJ1-2
cdr3_nt: TGTGCCAGCAGCCTAACCAGGGGACCTAACTATGGCTACACCTTC
cdr3_aa: CASSLTRGPNYGYTF

clone_size: -
v_call: TRBV6-2/TRBV6-3
d_call: -
j_call: TRBJ2-7
cdr3_nt: TGTGCCAGCAGTTCCAGGACAGCGAGCTCCTACGAGCAGTACTTC
cdr3_aa: CASSSRTASSYEQYF

clone_size: -
v_call: TRBV7-2
d_call: TRBD2
j_call: TRBJ2-5
cdr3_nt: TGTGCCAGCAGCCAAATCGGACTAGCGGGGGCTCTCCAAGAGACCCAGTACTTC
cdr3_aa: CASSQIGLAGALQETQYF

clone_size: -
v_call: TRBV2
d_call: TRBD1
j_call: TRBJ2-7
cdr3_nt: TGTGCCAGCAACCCACAGGGGGCCTACGAGCAGTACTTC
cdr3_aa: CASNPQGAYEQYF

clone_size: -
v_call: TRBV5-6
d_call: TRBD1
j_call: TRBJ1-6
cdr3_nt: TGTGCCAGCAGCTTTTACAGGGGGCCGGACTCACCCCTCCACTTT
cdr3_aa: CASSFYRGPDSPLHF